The 21 T cell receptor beta chains reported below all come from one sample, sequenced in a study of T cell responses to AZD1222 COVID-19 vaccine. Some clones are missing from TCRdb's copy, which holds only in-frame ones; the method was immunoSEQ multiplex PCR. The data show about 100,000 clones, around 96% seen once. Here the sequenced sample was peripheral blood, taken on day 0 of AZD1222 vaccination. Receptors originate from an adult in good health.

This clone was seen once. The chain is built from TRBV7-9 and TRBJ2-3; 7 bases are shared with TRBD1. Germline values: CDR1 SEHNR, CDR2 FQNEAQ (reference sequence). The CDR3 loop spans 14 amino acids. The trim removed 3 bases at V and 4 bases at J, leaving 4 bases unmatched. Written as DNA, the CDR3 is TGTGCCAGCAGCTTTACGCAGGGGGCAGATACGCAGTATTTT. It translates to CASSFTQGADTQYF.

This chain links TRBV6-5 with TRBJ2-7; 8 nucleotides agree with TRBD1. V trimming: 2 bases; J trimming: 6 bases; junction bases outside the gene matches: 3. Germline V gene sequence: CDR1 MNHEY, CDR2 SVGAGI. This CDR3 spans 13 amino acids. The CDR3 spells CASSYQGAFEQYF. The CDR3 DNA reads TGTGCCAGCAGTTACCAGGGGGCATTCGAGCAGTACTTC.

This sequence joins TRBV19 and TRBJ1-4, with D perhaps matching TRBD1 (5 bases). The germline gives CDR1 LNHDA, CDR2 SQIVND (reference sequence). The CDR3 has 14 residues. Trimming left V 5 bases short and J 7 bases short, with 14 bases between. The CDR3 loop is CASSGSGTGEKLFF. The CDR3 bases are TGTGCCAGTAGTGGCTCTGGGACGGGTGAAAAACTGTTTTTT. Full variable domain (rest looked up from reference TRBV19 and TRBJ1-4): DGGITQSPKYLFRKEGQNVTLSCEQNLNHDAMYWYRQDPGQGLRLIYYSQIVNDFQKGDIAEGYSVSREKKESFPLTVTSAQKNPTAFYLCASSGSGTGEKLFFGSGTQLSVL.

V usage is TRBV2 and J usage is TRBJ2-1; D perhaps matches TRBD2 (5 bases). Trimming took 6 bases from V and 8 from J, leaving 20 bases between them. This CDR3 comprises 15 residues. CDR1 is SNHLY and CDR2 is FYNNEI in the germline V gene. CDR3 bases: TGTGCCAGCAGCAAGATCGGGCCCCCAGCGGATGAGCAGTTCTTC. The encoded protein is CASSKIGPPADEQFF.

V gene TRBV18 combines with J gene TRBJ1-1, with a possible D match to TRBD1 (6 bases). CDR1 and CDR2 (germline): KGHSH, LQKENI. V lost 5 bases to trimming and J lost 3 bases, with 16 bases between them. The CDR3 is 15 amino acids. The CDR3 here is CASSTKTGGDTEAFF. CDR3 nucleotides: TGTGCCAGCTCAACTAAGACAGGAGGGGACACTGAAGCTTTCTTT.

For the CDR3, the DNA is TGTGCCAGCTCACCTCTGAGCTCCTACGAGCAGTACTTC. As protein: CASSPLSSYEQYF. V usage is TRBV18 and J usage is TRBJ2-7, with unresolved D. Germline CDR1 and CDR2: KGHSH and LQKENI. This CDR3 contains 13 residues. Trimming removed 3 bases from V and 0 bases from J, with 6 bases in between.

The V gene is TRBV5-4, the J gene TRBJ1-6; 8 bases map to TRBD1. Trimming took 4 bases from V and 10 from J; bases not matched to a gene: 7. The germline V gene has CDR1 SGHNT and CDR2 YYREEE (reference sequence). CDR3 length equals 14 residues. As DNA, the CDR3 is TGTGCCAGCAGCCGGGACAGGACAGTCTCACCCCTCCACTTT. Its translation: CASSRDRTVSPLHF.

The V and J genes are TRBV11-2 and TRBJ2-3; D unclear. V dropped 5 bases and J dropped 4 bases, with 7 bases sitting between them. Germline CDR1 and CDR2: SGHAT and FQNNGV. CDR3 length equals 12 residues. The chain's CDR3 is CASSGLSDTQYF. In DNA, the CDR3 is TGTGCCAGCAGCGGGTTGTCAGATACGCAGTATTTT.

J is TRBJ1-5 and V is TRBV19; 11 nucleotides agree with TRBD1. Trimming at V came to 9 bases and at J to 7 bases, leaving 11 bases not matched to a gene. Germline V gene sequence: CDR1 LNHDA, CDR2 SQIVND (reference sequence). The CDR3 loop spans 15 amino acids. The CDR3 DNA follows: TGTGCCAGCACTCGTTCGGACAGGGGGCGCCAGCCCCAGCATTTT. Translating it yields CASTRSDRGRQPQHF.

The V and J genes are TRBV9 and TRBJ2-7, with 7 positions matching TRBD1. Trimming removed 1 base from V and 3 bases from J; junction bases left unmatched: 7. This CDR3 spans 15 amino acids. Germline values: CDR1 SGDLS, CDR2 YYNGEE. The CDR3 nucleotides read TGTGCCAGCAGCGTATCGTGGCAGGGGGTCTACGAGCAGTACTTC. Translating it yields CASSVSWQGVYEQYF.

The V gene is TRBV11-2, the J gene TRBJ1-1; 7 nucleotides line up with TRBD1. V gave up 5 bases and J gave up 3 bases; unmatched junction bases: 3. Germline V gene data show CDR1 as SGHAT and CDR2 as FQNNGV. The CDR3 has 13 amino acids. CDR3 in amino acids: CASSIDRDTEAFF. The CDR3 bases are TGTGCCAGCAGCATCGACAGGGACACTGAAGCTTTCTTT.

V and J are TRBV13 and TRBJ1-4, with D perhaps TRBD1 (5 bases). Germline-derived CDR1 and CDR2 are PRHDT and FYEKMQ (reference sequence). The V and J ends lost 1 base and 5 bases respectively, with 23 bases between them. This CDR3 has 19 amino acids. The CDR3 coding sequence is TGTGCCAGCAGCTTAGAACCCGGGGACGCGACAGCCTCGAATGAAAAACTGTTTTTT. Protein: CASSLEPGDATASNEKLFF.

The chain recombines TRBV19 with TRBJ1-5, with TRBD1 matching over 7 bases. CDR3 length: 14 amino acids. Germline assignment: CDR1 LNHDA and CDR2 SQIVND (reference sequence). J was trimmed by 1 base and V by 10 bases; bases with no gene match: 7. The CDR3 protein is CATKQGRSNQPQHF. The CDR3 DNA is TGTGCCACTAAACAGGGGAGAAGCAATCAGCCCCAGCATTTT.

CDR3 bases: TGTGCCAGCAGTGACCCCCCTGGGAATGAGCAGTTCTTC. It translates to CASSDPPGNEQFF. The chain carries TRBV6-1 and TRBJ2-1; D not resolved. The V end lost 3 bases, the J end lost 7 bases, and 10 bases lay between the germline ends. Germline CDR1 reads MNHNS; CDR2 reads SASEGT. The CDR3 is made up of 13 amino acids.

J is TRBJ2-7 and V is TRBV5-1; 10 positions agree with TRBD1. CDR1 is SGHRS, CDR2 YFSETQ, per germline. CDR3 length equals 14 residues. After removal of 5 bases from V and 0 bases from J, the junction contained 2 bases not matched to a gene. This chain's CDR3 is CASSWDRGSYEQYF. The CDR3 DNA is TGCGCCAGCAGTTGGGACAGGGGCTCCTACGAGCAGTACTTC.

The rearrangement links TRBV12-3 or TRBV12-4 to TRBJ2-5, with a weak D call TRBD1 (5 bases). V gave up 5 bases and J gave up 2 bases, with 9 bases separating them. CDR3 size: 13 residues. CDR3 residues: CASSLDRQETQYF. The CDR3, as DNA: TGTGCCAGCAGTCTCGACAGACAAGAGACCCAGTACTTC.

This chain joins TRBV28 and TRBJ1-1; a possible D gene is TRBD1 (6 bases). The CDR3 has 14 residues. The germline V gene encodes CDR1 MDHEN and CDR2 SYDVKM. Trimming shortened V by 5 bases and J by 2 bases, and 12 bases separated the two germline ends. The CDR3, as DNA: TGTGCCAGCAGTCCCAGGACAGTCAACACTGAAGCTTTCTTT. It encodes CASSPRTVNTEAFF.

This chain links TRBV5-4 with TRBJ1-5; D gene unclear. The CDR3 spans 13 residues. Germline loops: CDR1 SGHNT, CDR2 YYREEE (reference sequence). Trimming shortened V by 1 base and J by 3 bases, and 5 bases separated the two germline ends. The CDR3 sequence: CASSLSPNQPQHF. CDR3 nucleotide sequence: TGTGCCAGCAGCTTGTCTCCCAATCAGCCCCAGCATTTT.

V is TRBV14 and J is TRBJ2-7, with D possibly TRBD2 on 6 matching bases. Germline CDR1 is SGHDN and CDR2 is FVKESK. V was clipped by 4 bases and J by 7 bases, with 17 bases between them. This CDR3 contains 14 residues. The CDR3, as DNA: TGTGCCAGCAGCCTACGCGGGACCGCAGGGGAGCAGTACTTC. This codes for CASSLRGTAGEQYF.

In its sample, this clone was seen a few times. This rearrangement joins TRBV5-1 to TRBJ1-2, with D unresolved. Trimming stripped 2 bases from V and 7 bases from J, with 9 bases between. From germline, CDR1 is SGHRS and CDR2 YFSETQ. The CDR3 is 12 amino acids. The CDR3, as DNA: TGCGCCAGCAGCTTCGGTGTTTTTGGCTACACCTTC. This sequence encodes CASSFGVFGYTF.

The gene calls are TRBV28 and TRBJ1-2; maybe TRBD1 (5 bases). The CDR3 is made up of 19 amino acids. Per the germline V gene, CDR1 is MDHEN and CDR2 is SYDVKM. Trimming pared 1 base from V and 1 base from J, leaving 22 bases between. CDR3 region: CASSLSAILSPQGNYGYTF. DNA for the CDR3: TGTGCCAGCAGTTTATCTGCCATTCTAAGTCCTCAGGGTAACTATGGCTACACCTTC.